This T cell receptor (beta chain) comes out of a study of cytomegalovirus exposure and HLA in healthy donors (dated by TCRdb to about 2017). As for the study more broadly: An earlier analysis of some 500 of the donors reported roughly 300 Gb of sequence data and 100 million to 140 million unique TCR beta sequences from about 200 million T cells. Genome-wide SNP genotypes for about 55% of the roughly 670 donors were used in a later genetic analysis, which treated that subset as a discovery cohort. A later analysis re-examined previously published TCR beta repertoires from just over 650 donors and added high-resolution HLA genotyping to investigate patterns of TCR occurrence. The later analysis used no new phenotypic data to find candidate immune exposures, relying instead on TCR beta sequences and their occurrence across donors. About 5 DR-DQ haplotypes were handled as single units for association and clustering, since linkage in the cohort was strong. A separate validation cohort of roughly 110 different subjects was used in addition to the 666-subject first cohort. To decide whether each TCR beta V gene segment behaved as functional or pseudogenic, an earlier analysis of 587 of the donors relied on high-throughput TCR beta sequencing. HLA typing included class I and class II loci at four-digit resolution. Every discovery cohort repertoire had been produced on one sequencing platform. The study aimed to test whether cataloging public T cell receptors could reveal signatures of past pathogen exposure. To predict cytomegalovirus infection status, the study brought together high-throughput TCR immunosequencing, statistical association of individual TCRs with disease status, and machine learning. Typing coverage varied by locus: roughly 629-640 donors for A, B, C, DRB1 and DQB1; more than 500 for DQA1; over 600 for DPA1; 400 to 480 for DPB1. On average, roughly 240,000 unique TCR beta nucleotide sequences were sequenced per donor among several hundred genotyped donors of the cohort, with roughly 19% of those sequences being non-productive. The study used immunosequencing to profile the T cell repertoires of several hundred subjects and linked those repertoires to cytomegalovirus serostatus. Of the roughly 400 genotyped donors, roughly 76% were placed in the genetic ancestry cluster associated with self-reported Caucasian donors. An early release that covered 500 to 800 HLA-typed donors contained approximately 300 gigabases of sequencing data and tens of millions of unique TCR sequences. Alongside the repertoire data, information on donor age, sex, ethnicity and CMV serostatus was compiled.

This clone showed up just a few times. What antigen it recognizes has not been identified. No base-level quality is on record; no much larger clone is a single base apart. V ends up 7 bases short and J 3 bases short, with an unmatched junction base count of 7. CDR1 SNHLY and CDR2 FYNNEI are derived from the germline V gene. The CDR3 sequence holds 15 residues, the cysteine and phenylalanine included. Only CDR3 DNA is held: 45 bases, read in frame from base 1. The library was generated by the immunoSEQ multiplex PCR assay. A mixture of 60 forward primers for TCR Vbeta segments and 13 reverse primers for TCR Jbeta segments was used in the multiplex PCR. Amplification of the CDR3 region of rearranged TCR beta genes was performed with a multiplex PCR assay on genomic DNA. On the Illumina HiSeq System, the amplified TCR beta libraries were sequenced as 87-base-pair reads. The paper's data handling went like this. Across the 640 or so repertoires, a later analysis counted tens of millions of unique TCR beta chains, roughly 11 million of which were shared by at least two donors. Raw reads were error-corrected and collapsed into unique sequences with a nearest-neighbor algorithm that merged closely related sequences to remove PCR and sequencing errors. To assign V, D and J gene segments, CDR3 sequences were aligned to IMGT reference sequences. For a sequence to be retained, a match of at least six nucleotides to both a V gene segment and a J gene segment was required. Rearrangements were classified as productive when the CDR3 lacked stop codons and remained in frame with V and J, and all other rearrangements were classified as non-productive. Following IMGT convention, CDR3 was defined as the stretch from the second conserved V-encoded cysteine to the conserved J-encoded phenylalanine. The earlier analysis of about 620 of the donors excluded sequences that lacked an unambiguous match to a single V gene segment. An earlier analysis of approximately 590 of the donors called V segments functional above 56.7% productive rearrangements and segregating when the between-donor standard deviation exceeded 5%. A statistical classification framework was built to diagnose cytomegalovirus status from the catalog of TCR beta chain sequences. In a later analysis, V and J genes were assigned by comparing TCR nucleotide sequences against IMGT/GENE-DB human TR gene sequences. A later analysis assigned CDR3 sequences and most-parsimonious VDJ recombination scenarios with the TCRdist pipeline. In a later analysis, every TCR beta chain was defined by the combination of its CDR3 amino acid sequence and its V-gene family, and reads without a unique V-gene family were dropped. As a way to deal with suspected cross-contamination and a sequencing artifact, a later analysis dropped 450 to 600 nucleotide sequences that were highly shared and had low generation probability. In a later analysis, a clonal expansion index was calculated for each public chain from normalized within-repertoire ranks of inferred template counts. In a later analysis, generation probabilities were computed using a VDJ recombination model fitted to out-of-frame rearrangements, and the results were checked against IGoR. In a later analysis, hypergeometric tests were used to score TCR-TCR, TCR-HLA and TCR-CMV co-occurrence, with a repertoire-size bias correction applied to TCR pairs. To estimate false discovery rates, a later analysis permuted the HLA or CMV assignments 20 times. In a later analysis, co-occurring TCRs were grouped with DBSCAN, and TCRdist sequence similarity was added when clustering was performed within HLA-allele-positive subsets. For co-occurrence clustering, repertoires with fewer than 30,000 or more than 120,000 public chains were excluded, along with roughly 5 repertoires with anomalous nucleotide sharing. TCRdb retrieved this table from immuneACCESS and kept in-frame rearrangements only. Not all clones are present; in checked studies, unresolved V genes account for under half, and no reason is known for the remainder. V and J calls and clone size are as listed in that table; D and trimming were resolved from the DNA. Here the sample has around 80,000 clones; around 60% occur a single time. The ten largest clones capture under 4.5% of the sample.

The cohort comprised some 730 healthy bone marrow donors. At the time of sampling, all cohort members were nominally healthy, though unrecorded immune exposures were likely present. The donor tested CMV seropositive, placing the donor among the approximately 290 seropositive members of the cohort. Each donor provided a peripheral blood sample, and peripheral blood mononuclear cells were used for TCR beta sequencing. The Qiagen DNeasy Blood Extraction Kit was used to extract genomic DNA from the blood cell samples. Overall study outcomes, separate from this receptor: A further reported finding was that TCR beta sequences accurately predicted the HLA-A and HLA-B alleles for most subjects in the first cohort. Several of the top co-occurrence clusters appeared to be linked to parvovirus B19, influenza, CMV and Epstein-Barr virus, according to a later analysis. In a later analysis, TCR association rates were found to vary across HLA loci, with the most associated TCRs seen for DRB1 alleles and the fewest for HLA-C alleles. An earlier analysis of roughly 570 of the donors showed that most TCR beta V segments appeared in productive rearrangements either about 87% or about 30% of the time, which broadly matched IMGT annotations. Only TCR beta chains were sequenced in this cohort, and the absence of alpha or paired-chain data limited detectable features. In a later analysis, HLA-associated TCR beta chains showed more clonal expansion and lower generation probabilities than non-associated chains that were equally common. Some IMGT-functional V segments, including TRBV6-2 and TRBV6-3, could not be told apart with the 87-base-pair reads, so those segments were excluded. Linkage disequilibrium might explain the correlated functional status among segregating V segments, but an unknown experimental factor could not be ruled out. Because HLA typing was unavailable for some donors at each locus, only the typed subset was used in association tests. Cytomegalovirus status was reported to be diagnosed by the classifier with high specificity and sensitivity in both the original and validation cohorts. A group of highly shared sequence variants was considered likely to be a technical artifact of the sequencing pipeline. A later genetic analysis reported fewer N-insertions in productive TCRs among donors in an Asian-associated ancestry cluster than the roughly 700-donor mean. An association between a missense DCLRE1C variant and V-gene and J-gene trimming of TCR beta chains was found in a later genetic analysis and replicated in an independent cohort. The only immune exposure information available for the cohort was CMV serostatus. Specific HLA alleles were associated with roughly 17,000 TCR beta sequences at a false discovery rate of 0.05 in a later analysis. The presence/absence analyses assumed that sequencing depth was roughly uniform across donors, and that assumption may not be true. In vitro tests confirmed that a few of the cytomegalovirus-associated TCR beta chains recognize cytomegalovirus antigens. In the study, 164 TCR beta chains were listed as associated with cytomegalovirus. About 17 rarely observed V segments, including chromosome 9 orphons, were excluded from the earlier analysis of some 590 of the donors because counts were too low. Most CMV-associated TCR beta chains appeared to be HLA-restricted in a later analysis, and the HLA associations seemed to be driven largely by CMV exposure. When HLA alleles, especially DR and DQ, strongly co-occurred, attributing TCR associations to individual alleles was difficult. The authors suggested that the approach could potentially be generalized to other disease states and immunological phenotypes. Most TCR sequences were seen in very few donors, while some public TCRs were found in many individuals.

The material sequenced was PBMCs. The sequence links TRBV2 to TRBJ2-1, with 9 central nucleotides matching TRBD1. The origin of this receptor is a male donor in good health and CMV-seropositive. The DNA sequence reads TGTGCCAGCACCTGGCCGGGACAGGGCTACAATGAGCAGTTCTTC. Its coded protein is CASTWPGQGYNEQFF. When the CDR3 is completed using the reference TRBV2 and TRBJ2-1 genes on either side, the full variable domain is EPEVTQTPSHQVTQMGQEVILRCVPISNHLYFYWYRQILGQKVEFLVSFYNNEISEKSEIFDDQFSVERPDGSNFTLKIRSTKLEDSAMYFCASTWPGQGYNEQFFGPGTRLTVL.